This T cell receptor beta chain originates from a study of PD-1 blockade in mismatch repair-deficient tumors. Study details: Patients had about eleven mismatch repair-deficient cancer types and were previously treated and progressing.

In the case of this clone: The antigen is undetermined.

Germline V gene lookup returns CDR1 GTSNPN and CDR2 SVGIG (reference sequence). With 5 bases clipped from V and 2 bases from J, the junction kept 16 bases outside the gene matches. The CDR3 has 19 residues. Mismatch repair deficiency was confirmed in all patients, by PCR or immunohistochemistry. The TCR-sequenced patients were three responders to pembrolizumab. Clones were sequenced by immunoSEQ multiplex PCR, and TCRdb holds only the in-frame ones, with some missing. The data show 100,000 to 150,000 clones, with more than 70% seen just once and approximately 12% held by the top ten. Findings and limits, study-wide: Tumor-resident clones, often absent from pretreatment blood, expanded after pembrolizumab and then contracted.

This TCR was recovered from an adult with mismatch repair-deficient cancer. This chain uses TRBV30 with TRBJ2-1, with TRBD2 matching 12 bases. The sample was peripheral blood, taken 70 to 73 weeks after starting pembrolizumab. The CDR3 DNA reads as TGTGCCTGGGCGAACATGGACAGCGGACTAGCGGGACCCTACAATGAGCAGTTCTTC. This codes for CAWANMDSGLAGPYNEQFF. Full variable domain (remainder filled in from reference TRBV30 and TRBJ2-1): SQTIHQWPATLVQPVGSPLSLECTVEGTSNPNLYWYRQAAGRGLQLLFYSVGIGQISSEVPQNLSASRPQDRQFILSSKKLLLSDSGFYLCAWANMDSGLAGPYNEQFFGPGTRLTVL.